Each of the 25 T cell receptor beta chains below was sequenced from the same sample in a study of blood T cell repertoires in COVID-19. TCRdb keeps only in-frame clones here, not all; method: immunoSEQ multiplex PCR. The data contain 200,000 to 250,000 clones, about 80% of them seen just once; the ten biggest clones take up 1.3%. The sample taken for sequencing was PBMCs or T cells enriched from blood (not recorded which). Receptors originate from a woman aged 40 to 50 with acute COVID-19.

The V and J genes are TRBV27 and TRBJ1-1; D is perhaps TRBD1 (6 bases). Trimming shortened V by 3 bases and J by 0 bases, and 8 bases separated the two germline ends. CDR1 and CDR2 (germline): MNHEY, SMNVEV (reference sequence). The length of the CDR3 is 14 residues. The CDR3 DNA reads TGTGCCAGCAGTTTTGGGGGCGTGAACACTGAAGCTTTCTTT. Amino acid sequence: CASSFGGVNTEAFF.

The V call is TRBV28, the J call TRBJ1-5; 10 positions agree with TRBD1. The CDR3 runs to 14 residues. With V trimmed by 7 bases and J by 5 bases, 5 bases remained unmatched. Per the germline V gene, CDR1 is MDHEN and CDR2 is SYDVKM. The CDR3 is CASTKTGGYQPQHF. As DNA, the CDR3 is TGTGCCAGCACTAAGACAGGGGGCTATCAGCCCCAGCATTTT.

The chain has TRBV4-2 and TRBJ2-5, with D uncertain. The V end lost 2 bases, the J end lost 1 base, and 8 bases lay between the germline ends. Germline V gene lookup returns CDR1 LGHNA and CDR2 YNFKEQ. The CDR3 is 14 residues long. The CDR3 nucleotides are TGTGCCAGCAGCCAATCGGAGCTCCAAGAGACCCAGTACTTC. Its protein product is CASSQSELQETQYF.

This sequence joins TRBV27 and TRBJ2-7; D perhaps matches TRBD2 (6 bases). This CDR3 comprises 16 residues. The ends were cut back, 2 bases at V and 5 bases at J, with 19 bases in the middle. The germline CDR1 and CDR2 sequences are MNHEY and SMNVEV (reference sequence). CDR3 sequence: CASSLGLRRSMNEQYF. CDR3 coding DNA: TGTGCCAGCAGTTTAGGACTAAGACGGTCCATGAACGAGCAGTACTTC.

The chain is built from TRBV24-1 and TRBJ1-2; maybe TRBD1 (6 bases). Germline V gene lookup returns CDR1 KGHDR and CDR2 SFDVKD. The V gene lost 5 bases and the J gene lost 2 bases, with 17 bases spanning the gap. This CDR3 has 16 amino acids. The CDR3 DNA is TGTGCCACCAGTGGGGGTCAGGGGAGAGAAAACTATGGCTACACCTTC. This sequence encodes CATSGGQGRENYGYTF.

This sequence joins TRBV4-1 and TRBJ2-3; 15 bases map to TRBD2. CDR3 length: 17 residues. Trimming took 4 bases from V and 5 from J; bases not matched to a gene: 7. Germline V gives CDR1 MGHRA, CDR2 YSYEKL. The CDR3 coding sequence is TGCGCCAGCAGCCGCGGACTAGCGGGAGGGCCGGTAGATACGCAGTATTTT. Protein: CASSRGLAGGPVDTQYF.

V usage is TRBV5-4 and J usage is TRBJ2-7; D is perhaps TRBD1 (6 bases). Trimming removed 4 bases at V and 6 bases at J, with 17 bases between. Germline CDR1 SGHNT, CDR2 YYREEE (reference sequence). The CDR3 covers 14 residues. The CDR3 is CASSIQGAAFEQYF. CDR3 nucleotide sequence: TGTGCCAGCAGCATACAGGGAGCCGCCTTCGAGCAGTACTTC. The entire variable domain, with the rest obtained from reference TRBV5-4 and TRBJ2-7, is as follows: ETGVTQSPTHLIKTRGQQVTLRCSSQSGHNTVSWYQQALGQGPQFIFQYYREEENGRGNFPPRFSGLQFPNYSSELNVNALELDDSALYLCASSIQGAAFEQYFGPGTRLTVT.

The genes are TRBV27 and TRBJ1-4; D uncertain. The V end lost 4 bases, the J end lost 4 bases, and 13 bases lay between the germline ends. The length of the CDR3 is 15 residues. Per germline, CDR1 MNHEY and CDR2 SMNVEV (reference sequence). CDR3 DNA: TGTGCCAGCAGTTCGGGGTGGCGCCTTAATGAAAAACTGTTTTTT. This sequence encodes CASSSGWRLNEKLFF.

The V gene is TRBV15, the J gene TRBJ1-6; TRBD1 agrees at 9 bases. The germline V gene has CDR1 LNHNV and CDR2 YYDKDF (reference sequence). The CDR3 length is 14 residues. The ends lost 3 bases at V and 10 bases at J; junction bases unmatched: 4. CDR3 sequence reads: CATSSLTGGSPLHF. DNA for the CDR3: TGTGCCACCAGCAGCCTAACAGGGGGCTCACCCCTCCACTTT.

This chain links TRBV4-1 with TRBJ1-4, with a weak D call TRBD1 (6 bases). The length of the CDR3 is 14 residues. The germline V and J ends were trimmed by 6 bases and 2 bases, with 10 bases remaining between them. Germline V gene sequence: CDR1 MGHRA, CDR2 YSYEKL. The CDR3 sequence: CASSGGITNEKLFF. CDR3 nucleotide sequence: TGCGCCAGCAGTGGGGGCATTACTAATGAAAAACTGTTTTTT.

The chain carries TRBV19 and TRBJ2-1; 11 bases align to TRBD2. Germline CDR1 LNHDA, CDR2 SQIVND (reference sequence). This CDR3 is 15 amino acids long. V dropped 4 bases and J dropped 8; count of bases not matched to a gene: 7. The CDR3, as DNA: TGTGCCAGTAGTACGTCCGGGACTAGCGGATATGAGCAGTTCTTC. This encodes CASSTSGTSGYEQFF.

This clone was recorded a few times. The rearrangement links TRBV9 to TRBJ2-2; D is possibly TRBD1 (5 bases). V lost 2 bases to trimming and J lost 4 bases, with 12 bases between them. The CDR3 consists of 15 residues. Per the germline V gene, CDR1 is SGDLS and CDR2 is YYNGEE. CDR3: CASSVLAQGTGELFF. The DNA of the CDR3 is TGTGCCAGCAGCGTCTTGGCGCAGGGCACCGGGGAGCTGTTTTTT. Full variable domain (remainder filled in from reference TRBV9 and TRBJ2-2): DSGVTQTPKHLITATGQRVTLRCSPRSGDLSVYWYQQSLDQGLQFLIQYYNGEERAKGNILERFSAQQFPDLHSELNLSSLELGDSALYFCASSVLAQGTGELFFGEGSRLTVL.

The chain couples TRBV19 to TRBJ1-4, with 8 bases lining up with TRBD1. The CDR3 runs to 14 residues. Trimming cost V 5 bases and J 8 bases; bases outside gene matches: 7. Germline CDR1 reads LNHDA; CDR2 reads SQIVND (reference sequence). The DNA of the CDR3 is TGTGCCAGTAGTCCGGACAGGGTAGGAGAAAAACTGTTTTTT. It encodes CASSPDRVGEKLFF.

The CDR3 loop is CASSQDPKYPYGEQYF. The CDR3 DNA reads as TGCGCCAGCAGCCAAGATCCGAAATACCCCTACGGCGAGCAGTACTTC. The J gene is TRBJ2-7, the V gene TRBV4-3; D call uncertain. The germline CDR1 and CDR2 sequences are LGHNA and YSLEER. This CDR3 contains 16 residues. V was cut by 0 bases and J by 6 bases, with 18 bases left in between.

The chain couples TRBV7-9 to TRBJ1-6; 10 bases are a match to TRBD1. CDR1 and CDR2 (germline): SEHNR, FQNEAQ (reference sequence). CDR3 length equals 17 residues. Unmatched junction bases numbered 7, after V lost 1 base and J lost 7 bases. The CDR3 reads CASSLVGTGATNSPLHF. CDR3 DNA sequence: TGTGCCAGCAGCTTAGTTGGGACAGGGGCGACAAATTCACCCCTCCACTTT.

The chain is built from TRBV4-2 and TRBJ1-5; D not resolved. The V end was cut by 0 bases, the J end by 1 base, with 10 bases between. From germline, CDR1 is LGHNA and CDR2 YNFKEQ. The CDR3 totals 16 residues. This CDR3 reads CASSQERGQSNQPQHF. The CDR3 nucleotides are TGTGCCAGCAGCCAAGAGAGAGGGCAGAGCAATCAGCCCCAGCATTTT.

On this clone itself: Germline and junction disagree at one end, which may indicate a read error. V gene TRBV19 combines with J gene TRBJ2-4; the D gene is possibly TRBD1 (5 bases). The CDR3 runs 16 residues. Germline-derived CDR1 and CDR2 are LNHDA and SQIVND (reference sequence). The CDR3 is CASSLEPGIAKNIQYF. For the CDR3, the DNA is TGTGCCAGTAGTCTTGAACCAGGGATAGCCAAGAACATTCAGTACTTC.

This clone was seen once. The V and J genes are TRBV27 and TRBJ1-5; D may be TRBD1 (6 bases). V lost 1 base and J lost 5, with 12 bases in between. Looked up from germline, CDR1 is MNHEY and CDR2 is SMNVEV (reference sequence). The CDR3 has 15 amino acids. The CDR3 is CASSLWGGPDQPQHF. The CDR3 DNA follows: TGTGCCAGCAGTTTATGGGGGGGCCCCGATCAGCCCCAGCATTTT.

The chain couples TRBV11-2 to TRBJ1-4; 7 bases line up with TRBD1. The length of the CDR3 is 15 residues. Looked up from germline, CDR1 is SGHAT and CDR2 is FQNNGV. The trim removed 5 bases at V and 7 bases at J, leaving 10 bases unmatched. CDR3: CASSPTTGASEKLFF. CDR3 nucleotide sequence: TGTGCCAGCAGCCCTACTACAGGGGCCAGTGAAAAACTGTTTTTT.

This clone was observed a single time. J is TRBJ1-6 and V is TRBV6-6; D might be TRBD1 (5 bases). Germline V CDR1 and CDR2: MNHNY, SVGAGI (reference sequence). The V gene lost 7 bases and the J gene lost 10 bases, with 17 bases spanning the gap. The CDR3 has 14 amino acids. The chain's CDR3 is CASNNRSYLSPLHF. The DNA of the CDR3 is TGTGCCAGCAACAACAGGTCCTACTTATCACCCCTCCACTTT.

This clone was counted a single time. The CDR3 DNA sequence: TGTGCCAGCAGTTCCCGGGACACTCCAAATTCACCCCTCCACTTT. Translation gives CASSSRDTPNSPLHF. The chain has TRBV27 and TRBJ1-6; D is perhaps TRBD1 (6 bases). The CDR3 contains 15 residues. The germline gives CDR1 MNHEY, CDR2 SMNVEV (reference sequence). Trimming cost V 4 bases and J 7 bases, with 14 bases left between them.

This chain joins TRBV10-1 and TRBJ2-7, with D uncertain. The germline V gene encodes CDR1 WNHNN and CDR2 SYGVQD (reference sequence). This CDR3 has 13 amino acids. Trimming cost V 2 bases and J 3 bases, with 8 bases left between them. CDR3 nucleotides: TGCGCCAGCAGTGAGACAAGGAGCTACGAGCAGTACTTC. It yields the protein CASSETRSYEQYF.

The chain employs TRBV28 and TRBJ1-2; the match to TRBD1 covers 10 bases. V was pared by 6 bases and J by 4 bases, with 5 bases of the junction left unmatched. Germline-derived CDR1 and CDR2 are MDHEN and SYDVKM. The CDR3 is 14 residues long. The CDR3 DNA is TGTGCCAGCAGGCCGGGACAGGGGTTCTATGGCTACACCTTC. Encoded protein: CASRPGQGFYGYTF.

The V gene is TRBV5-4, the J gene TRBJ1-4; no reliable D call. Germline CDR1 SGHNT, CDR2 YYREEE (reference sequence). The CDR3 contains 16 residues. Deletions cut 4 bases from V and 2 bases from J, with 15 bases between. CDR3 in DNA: TGTGCCAGCAGCCCCACGGGAGGAACCACTAATGAAAAACTGTTTTTT. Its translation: CASSPTGGTTNEKLFF.

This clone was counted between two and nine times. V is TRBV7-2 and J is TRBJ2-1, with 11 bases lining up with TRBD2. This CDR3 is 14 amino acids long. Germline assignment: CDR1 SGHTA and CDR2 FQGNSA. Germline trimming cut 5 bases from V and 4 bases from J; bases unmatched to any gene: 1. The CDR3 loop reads CASSPSGGYNEQFF. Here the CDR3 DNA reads TGTGCCAGCAGCCCTAGCGGGGGGTACAATGAGCAGTTCTTC.